This T cell receptor beta chain was recovered during a study of siplizumab effects on memory and regulatory T cells. At the level of the study: Paired mixed lymphocyte reaction conditions consisted of siplizumab at 0.75 to 1 ug/mL or no drug.

TCRdb keeps only in-frame clones here, not all; method: immunoSEQ multiplex PCR. Among 6,500 to 7,500 clones listed, roughly 36% were seen once. In the case of this clone: Its antigen remains unknown.

CDR3 length equals 15 residues. CDR1 is MNHNY and CDR2 is SVGAGI in the germline V gene (reference sequence). Trimming pared 0 bases from V and 5 bases from J, leaving 11 bases between. Cells from the mixed lymphocyte reaction were cocultured for about six days at 37°C. The study labelled responder PBMCs with CFSE and stimulator PBMCs with Violet Dye, then mixed them 1:1. The receptor was isolated from a human donor in good health; the cells came from an allogeneic mixed lymphocyte reaction. Sequencing used CFSE-low (dividing) CD8+ T cells sorted from an allogeneic mixed lymphocyte reaction. The rearrangement links TRBV6-6 to TRBJ2-1; D ambiguous. CDR3: CASSYSYPGDNEQFF. In nucleotides, the CDR3 is TGTGCCAGCAGTTACTCCTATCCTGGGGACAATGAGCAGTTCTTC.